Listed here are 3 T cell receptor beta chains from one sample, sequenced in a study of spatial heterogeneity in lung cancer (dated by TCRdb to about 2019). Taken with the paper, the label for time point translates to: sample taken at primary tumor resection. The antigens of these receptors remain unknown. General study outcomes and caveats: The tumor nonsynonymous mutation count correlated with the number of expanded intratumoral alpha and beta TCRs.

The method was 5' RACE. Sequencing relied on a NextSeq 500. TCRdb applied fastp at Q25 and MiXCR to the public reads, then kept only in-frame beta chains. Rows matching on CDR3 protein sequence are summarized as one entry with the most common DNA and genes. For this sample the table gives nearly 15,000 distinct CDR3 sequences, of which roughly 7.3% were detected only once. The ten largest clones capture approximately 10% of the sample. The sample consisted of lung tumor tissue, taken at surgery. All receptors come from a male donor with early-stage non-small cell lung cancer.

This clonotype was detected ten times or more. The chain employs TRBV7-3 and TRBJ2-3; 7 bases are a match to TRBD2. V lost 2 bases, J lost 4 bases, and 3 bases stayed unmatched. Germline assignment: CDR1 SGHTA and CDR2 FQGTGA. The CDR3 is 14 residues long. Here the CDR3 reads CASSLAGVADTQYF. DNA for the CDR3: TGTGCCAGCAGCTTAGCGGGAGTTGCAGATACGCAGTATTTT. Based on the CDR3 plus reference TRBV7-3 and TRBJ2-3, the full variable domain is GAGVSQTPSNKVTEKGKYVELRCDPISGHTALYWYRQSLGQGPEFLIYFQGTGAADDSGLPNDRFFAVRPEGSVSTLKIQRTERGDSAVYLCASSLAGVADTQYFGPGTRLTVL.

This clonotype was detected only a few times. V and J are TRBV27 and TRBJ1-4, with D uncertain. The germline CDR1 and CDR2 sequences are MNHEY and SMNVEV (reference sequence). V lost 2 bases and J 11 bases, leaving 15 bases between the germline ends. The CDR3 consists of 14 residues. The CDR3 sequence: CASSLNPAGRKLFF. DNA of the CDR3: TGTGCCAGCAGTTTAAACCCGGCCGGTCGGAAACTGTTTTTT.

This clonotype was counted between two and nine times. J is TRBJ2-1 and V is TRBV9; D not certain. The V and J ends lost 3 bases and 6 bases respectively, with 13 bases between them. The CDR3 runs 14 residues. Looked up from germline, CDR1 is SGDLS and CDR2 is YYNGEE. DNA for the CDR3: TGTGCCAGCAGCGCCCTAACTCGCCCCAATGAGCAGTTCTTC. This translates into CASSALTRPNEQFF. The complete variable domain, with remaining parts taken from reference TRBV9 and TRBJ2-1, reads DSGVTQTPKHLITATGQRVTLRCSPRSGDLSVYWYQQSLDQGLQFLIQYYNGEERAKGNILERFSAQQFPDLHSELNLSSLELGDSALYFCASSALTRPNEQFFGPGTRLTVL.